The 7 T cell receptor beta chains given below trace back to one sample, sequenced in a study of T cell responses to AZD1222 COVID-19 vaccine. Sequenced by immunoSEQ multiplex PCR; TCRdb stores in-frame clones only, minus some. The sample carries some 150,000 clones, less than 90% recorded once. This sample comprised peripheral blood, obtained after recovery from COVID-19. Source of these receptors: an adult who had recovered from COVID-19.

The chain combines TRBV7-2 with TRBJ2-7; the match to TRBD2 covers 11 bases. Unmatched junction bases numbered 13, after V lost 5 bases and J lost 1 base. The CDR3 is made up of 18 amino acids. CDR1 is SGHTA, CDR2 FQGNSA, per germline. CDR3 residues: CASSPPAGTSGYSYEQYF. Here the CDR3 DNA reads TGTGCCAGCAGCCCCCCGGCCGGGACTAGCGGCTATTCCTACGAGCAGTACTTC.

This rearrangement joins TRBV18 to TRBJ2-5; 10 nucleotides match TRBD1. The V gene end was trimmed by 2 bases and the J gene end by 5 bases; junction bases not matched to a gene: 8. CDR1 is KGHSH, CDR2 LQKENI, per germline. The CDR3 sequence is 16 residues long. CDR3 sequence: CASSPSSTGGKETQYF. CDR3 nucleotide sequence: TGTGCCAGCTCACCATCTTCGACAGGGGGCAAGGAGACCCAGTACTTC.

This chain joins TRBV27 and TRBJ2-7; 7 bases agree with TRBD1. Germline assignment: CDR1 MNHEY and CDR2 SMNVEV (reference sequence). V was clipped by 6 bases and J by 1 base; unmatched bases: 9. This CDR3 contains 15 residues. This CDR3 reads CASRLGQVFSYEQYF. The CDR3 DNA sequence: TGTGCCAGCAGACTAGGACAGGTCTTTTCCTACGAGCAGTACTTC.

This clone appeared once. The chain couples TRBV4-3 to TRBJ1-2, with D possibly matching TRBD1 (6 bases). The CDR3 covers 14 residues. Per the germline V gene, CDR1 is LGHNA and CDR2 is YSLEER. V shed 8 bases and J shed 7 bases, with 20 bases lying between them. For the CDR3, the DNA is TGCGCCAGCCGCCTGGTGGGGGCGCGGAGTGGCTACACCTTC. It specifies CASRLVGARSGYTF.

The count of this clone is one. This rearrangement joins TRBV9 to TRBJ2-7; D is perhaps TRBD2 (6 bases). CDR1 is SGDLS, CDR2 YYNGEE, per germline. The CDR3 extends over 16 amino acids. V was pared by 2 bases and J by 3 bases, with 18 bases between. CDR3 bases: TGTGCCAGCAGCGTGGGTAATAATATGGAGGGCTACGAGCAGTACTTC. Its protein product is CASSVGNNMEGYEQYF.

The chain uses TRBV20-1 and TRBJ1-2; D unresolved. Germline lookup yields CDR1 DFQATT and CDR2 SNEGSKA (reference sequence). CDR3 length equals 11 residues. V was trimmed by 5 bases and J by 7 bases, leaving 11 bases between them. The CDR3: CSAYDSSGYTF. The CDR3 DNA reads TGCAGTGCTTATGACTCAAGTGGCTACACCTTC.

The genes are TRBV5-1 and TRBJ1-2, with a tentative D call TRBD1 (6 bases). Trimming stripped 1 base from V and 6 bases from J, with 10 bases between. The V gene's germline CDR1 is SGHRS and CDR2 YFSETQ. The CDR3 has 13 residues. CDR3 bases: TGCGCCAGCAGCTTGACAGGGCAGCATGGCTACACCTTC. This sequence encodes CASSLTGQHGYTF.